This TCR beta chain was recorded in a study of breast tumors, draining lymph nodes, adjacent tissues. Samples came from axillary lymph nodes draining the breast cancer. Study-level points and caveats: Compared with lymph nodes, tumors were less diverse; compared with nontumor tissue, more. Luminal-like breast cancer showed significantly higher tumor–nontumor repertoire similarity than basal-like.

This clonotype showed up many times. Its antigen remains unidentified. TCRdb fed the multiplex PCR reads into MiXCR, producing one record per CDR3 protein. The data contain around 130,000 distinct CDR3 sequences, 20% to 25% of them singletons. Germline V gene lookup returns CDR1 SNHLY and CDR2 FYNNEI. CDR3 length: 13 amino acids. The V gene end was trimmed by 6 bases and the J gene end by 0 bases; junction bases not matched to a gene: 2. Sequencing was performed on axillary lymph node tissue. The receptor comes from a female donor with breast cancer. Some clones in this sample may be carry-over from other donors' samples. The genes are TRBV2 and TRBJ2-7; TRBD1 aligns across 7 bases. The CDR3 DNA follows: TGTGCCAGCAGGGGGACAGCCTCCTACGAGCAGTACTTC. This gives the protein CASRGTASYEQYF.